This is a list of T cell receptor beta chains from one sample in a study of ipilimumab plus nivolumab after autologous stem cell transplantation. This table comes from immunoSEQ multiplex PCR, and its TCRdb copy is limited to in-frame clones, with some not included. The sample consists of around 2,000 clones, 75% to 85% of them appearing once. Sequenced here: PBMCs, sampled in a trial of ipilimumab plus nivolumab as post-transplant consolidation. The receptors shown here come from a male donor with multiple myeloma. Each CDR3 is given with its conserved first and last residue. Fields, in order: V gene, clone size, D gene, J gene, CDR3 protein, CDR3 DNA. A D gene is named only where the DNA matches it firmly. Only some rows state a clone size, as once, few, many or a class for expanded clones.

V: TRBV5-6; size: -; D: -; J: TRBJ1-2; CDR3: CASSLAGRVNYGYTF; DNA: TGTGCCAGCAGCTTGGCGGGCAGAGTTAACTATGGCTACACCTTC
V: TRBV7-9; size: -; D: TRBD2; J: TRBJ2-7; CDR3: CASSSTARGLAGVYEQYF; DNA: TGTGCCAGCAGCTCAACAGCCCGGGGTCTAGCGGGAGTGTACGAGCAGTACTTC
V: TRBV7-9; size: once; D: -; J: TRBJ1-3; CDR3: CASNRNSGNTIYF; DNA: TGTGCCAGCAATCGAAACTCTGGAAACACCATATATTTT
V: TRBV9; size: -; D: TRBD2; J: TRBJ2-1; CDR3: CASGGRGHNEQFF; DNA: TGTGCCAGCGGCGGGAGGGGACACAATGAGCAGTTCTTC
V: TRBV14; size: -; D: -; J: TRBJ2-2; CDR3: CASSLRTSNTGELFF; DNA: TGTGCCAGCAGCCTGAGGACTTCGAACACCGGGGAGCTGTTTTTT
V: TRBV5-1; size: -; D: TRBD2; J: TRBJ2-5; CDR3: CASSLQPLSLAGKAQYF; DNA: TGCGCCAGCAGCTTGCAACCCCTTTCACTAGCGGGAAAGGCCCAGTACTTC
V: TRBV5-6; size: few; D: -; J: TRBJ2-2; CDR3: CASSFLNTGELFF; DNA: TGTGCCAGCAGCTTTTTGAACACCGGGGAGCTGTTTTTT
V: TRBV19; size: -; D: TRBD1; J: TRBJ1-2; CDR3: CASTLSSGGGYTF; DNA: TGTGCCAGTACCCTATCTTCAGGGGGCGGCTACACCTTC
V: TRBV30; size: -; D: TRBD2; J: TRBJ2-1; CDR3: CAWSVSLAGGDEQFF; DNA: TGTGCCTGGAGTGTGTCACTAGCGGGAGGAGATGAGCAGTTCTTC
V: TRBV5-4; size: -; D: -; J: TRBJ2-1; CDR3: CASSFPGVASSYNEQFF; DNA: TGTGCCAGCAGCTTTCCAGGGGTTGCTAGCTCCTACAATGAGCAGTTCTTC
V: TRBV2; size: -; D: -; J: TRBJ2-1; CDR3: CASSEAWGTYNEQFF; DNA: TGTGCCAGCAGTGAAGCGTGGGGGACTTACAATGAGCAGTTCTTC
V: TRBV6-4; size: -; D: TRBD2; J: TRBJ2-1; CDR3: CASSEGLAGGYGEQFF; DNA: TGTGCCAGCAGCGAGGGACTAGCGGGAGGGTATGGTGAGCAGTTCTTC
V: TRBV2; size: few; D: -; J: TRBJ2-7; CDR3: CASSEAVVRRYEQYF; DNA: TGTGCCAGCAGTGAAGCGGTTGTTAGGCGCTACGAGCAGTACTTC
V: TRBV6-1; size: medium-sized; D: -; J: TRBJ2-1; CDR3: CASLKGVGEQFF; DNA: TGTGCCAGCCTCAAGGGGGTGGGTGAGCAGTTCTTC
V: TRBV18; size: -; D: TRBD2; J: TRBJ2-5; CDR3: CASSPLPGTSGRPRETQYF; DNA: TGTGCCAGCTCACCACTCCCCGGGACTAGCGGGCGACCCAGGGAGACCCAGTACTTC
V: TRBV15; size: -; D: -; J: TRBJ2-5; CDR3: CATSRDGLAQETQYF; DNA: TGTGCCACCAGCAGAGATGGGCTGGCTCAAGAGACCCAGTACTTC
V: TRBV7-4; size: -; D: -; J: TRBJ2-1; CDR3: CASSLLGGGYLNNEQFF; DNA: TGTGCCAGCAGCCTACTCGGGGGCGGGTATCTAAACAATGAGCAGTTCTTC
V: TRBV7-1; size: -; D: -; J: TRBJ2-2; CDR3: CASSWGPGEGSGELFF; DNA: TGTGCCAGCAGCTGGGGTCCGGGAGAGGGCTCCGGGGAGCTGTTTTTT
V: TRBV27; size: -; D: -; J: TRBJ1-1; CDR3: CASKHVGTEAFF; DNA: TGTGCCAGCAAACATGTCGGCACTGAAGCTTTCTTT
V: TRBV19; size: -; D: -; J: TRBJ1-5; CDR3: CASSMGTSNQPQHF; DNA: TGTGCCAGTAGTATGGGTACGAGCAATCAGCCCCAGCATTTT
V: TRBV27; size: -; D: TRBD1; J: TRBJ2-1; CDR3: CASSLWDSSYNEQFF; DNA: TGTGCCAGCAGTTTGTGGGACAGCTCCTACAATGAGCAGTTCTTC
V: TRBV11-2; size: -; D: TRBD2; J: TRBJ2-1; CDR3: CASSLGLANEQFF; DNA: TGTGCCAGCAGCTTAGGACTAGCGAATGAGCAGTTCTTC
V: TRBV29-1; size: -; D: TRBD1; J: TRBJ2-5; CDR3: CSGRQGGETQYF; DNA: TGCAGCGGCCGACAGGGGGGCGAGACCCAGTACTTC
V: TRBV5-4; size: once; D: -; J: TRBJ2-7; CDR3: CASSGGAGSGEQYF; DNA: TGTGCCAGCAGCGGGGGGGCGGGCAGCGGCGAGCAGTACTTC
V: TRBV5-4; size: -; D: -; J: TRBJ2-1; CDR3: CASSSRQAHYNEQFF; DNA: TGTGCCAGCAGCTCCAGACAGGCCCACTACAATGAGCAGTTCTTC
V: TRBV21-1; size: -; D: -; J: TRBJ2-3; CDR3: CASRWRERTDTQYF; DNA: TGTGCCAGCCGGTGGCGGGAGCGGACAGATACGCAGTATTTT
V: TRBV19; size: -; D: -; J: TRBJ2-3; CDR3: CASSIPLASADTQYF; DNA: TGTGCCAGTAGTATCCCGCTAGCCTCAGCAGATACGCAGTATTTT
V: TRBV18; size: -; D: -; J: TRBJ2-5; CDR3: CASSPTGSETQYF; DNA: TGTGCCAGCTCACCTACAGGGTCGGAGACCCAGTACTTC
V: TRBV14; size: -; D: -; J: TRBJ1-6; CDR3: CASSQGDSKFTLHF; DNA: TGTGCCAGCAGCCAAGGCGACTCTAAATTCACCCTCCACTTT
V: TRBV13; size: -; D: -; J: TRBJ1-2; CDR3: CASSQEHSEASFGYTF; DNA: TGCGCCAGCAGCCAAGAACATAGTGAGGCGAGTTTTGGCTACACCTTC
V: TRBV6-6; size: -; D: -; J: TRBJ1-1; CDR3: CASSYPSVKNTEAFF; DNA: TGTGCCAGCAGTTACCCCTCAGTAAAGAACACTGAAGCTTTCTTT
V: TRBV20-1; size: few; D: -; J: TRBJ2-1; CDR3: CSARQHNEQFF; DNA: TGCAGTGCTAGACAGCACAATGAGCAGTTCTTC
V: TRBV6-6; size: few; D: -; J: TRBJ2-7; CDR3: CASSYSLGLQYF; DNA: TGTGCCAGCAGTTACTCCCTAGGATTGCAGTACTTC
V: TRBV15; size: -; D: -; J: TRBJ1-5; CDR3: CATTGGRGGNQPQHF; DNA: TGTGCCACCACGGGGGGGCGGGGTGGGAATCAGCCCCAGCATTTT
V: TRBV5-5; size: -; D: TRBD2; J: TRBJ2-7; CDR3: CASSFAGADEQYF; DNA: TGTGCCAGCAGCTTTGCGGGAGCGGACGAGCAGTACTTC
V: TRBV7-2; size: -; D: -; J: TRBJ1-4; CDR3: CASSLVPYEKLFF; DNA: TGTGCCAGCAGCTTAGTTCCTTACGAAAAACTGTTTTTT
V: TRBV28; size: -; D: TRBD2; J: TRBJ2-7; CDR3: CASSPWTSGRKEQYF; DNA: TGTGCCAGCAGCCCCTGGACTAGCGGGAGGAAAGAGCAGTACTTC
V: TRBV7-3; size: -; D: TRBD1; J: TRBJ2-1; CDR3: CASSKDRDNEQFF; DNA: TGTGCCAGCAGCAAGGACAGGGACAATGAGCAGTTCTTC
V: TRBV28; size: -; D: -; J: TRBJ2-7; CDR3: CASRLSYEQYF; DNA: TGTGCCAGCCGCCTATCCTACGAGCAGTACTTC
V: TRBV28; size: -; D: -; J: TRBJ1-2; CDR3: CASRQGRGNYGYTF; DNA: TGTGCCAGCAGACAGGGACGTGGCAACTATGGCTACACCTTC
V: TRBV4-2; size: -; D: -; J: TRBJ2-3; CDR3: CASSQDPVGGPSTDTQYF; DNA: TGTGCCAGCAGCCAAGATCCGGTCGGCGGCCCTAGCACAGATACGCAGTATTTT
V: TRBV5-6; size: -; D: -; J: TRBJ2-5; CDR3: CASSLRTTSQETQYF; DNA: TGTGCCAGCAGCCTCAGGACCACCTCCCAAGAGACCCAGTACTTC
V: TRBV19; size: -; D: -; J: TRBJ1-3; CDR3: CASSIVAASGNTIYF; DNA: TGTGCCAGTAGTATAGTCGCGGCATCTGGAAACACCATATATTTT
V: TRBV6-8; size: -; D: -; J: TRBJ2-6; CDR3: CASSFAIRSKSRANVLTF; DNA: TGTGCCAGCAGTTTCGCGATACGCTCTAAAAGTCGGGCCAACGTCCTGACTTTC
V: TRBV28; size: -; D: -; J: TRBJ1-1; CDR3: CASRGEGTSNTEAFF; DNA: TGTGCCAGCAGGGGGGAGGGGACTTCGAACACTGAAGCTTTCTTT
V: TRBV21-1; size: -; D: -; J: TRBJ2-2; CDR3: CAADLPVVGELFF; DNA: TGTGCCGCGGACCTCCCAGTCGTCGGGGAGCTGTTTTTT
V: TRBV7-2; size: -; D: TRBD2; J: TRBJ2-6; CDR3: CASSLGGRAGANVLTF; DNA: TGTGCCAGCAGCTTAGGCGGGAGGGCTGGGGCCAACGTCCTGACTTTC
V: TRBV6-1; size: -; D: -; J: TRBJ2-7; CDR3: CASSEGQDSAEQYF; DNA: TGTGCCAGCAGTGAAGGACAGGACAGCGCCGAGCAGTACTTC
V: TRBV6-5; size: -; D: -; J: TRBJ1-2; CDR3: CASSQEAGVRNGYTF; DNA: TGTGCCAGCAGTCAGGAGGCCGGGGTGAGGAATGGCTACACCTTC
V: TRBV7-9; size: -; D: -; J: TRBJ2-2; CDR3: CASSSPLGRPMRTGELFF; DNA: TGTGCCAGCAGCTCCCCCCTTGGACGTCCCATGCGGACCGGGGAGCTGTTTTTT
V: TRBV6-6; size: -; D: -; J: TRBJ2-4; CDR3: CASGGIGGKNIQYF; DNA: TGTGCCAGCGGCGGGATTGGGGGCAAAAACATTCAGTACTTC
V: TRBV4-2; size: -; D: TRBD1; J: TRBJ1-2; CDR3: CASSQNSDRVSYGYTF; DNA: TGTGCCAGCAGCCAAAACTCGGACAGGGTTAGCTATGGCTACACCTTC
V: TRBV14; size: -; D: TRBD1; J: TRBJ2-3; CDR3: CASSRVGQLTDTQYF; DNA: TGTGCCAGCAGCCGGGTGGGACAGCTCACAGATACGCAGTATTTT
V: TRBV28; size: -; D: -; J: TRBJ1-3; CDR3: CASQDQRTRNTIYF; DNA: TGTGCCAGCCAGGACCAGCGAACAAGAAACACCATATATTTT
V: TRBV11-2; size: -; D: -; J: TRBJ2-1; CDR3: CASRPQRQVTHNEQFF; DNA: TGTGCCAGCAGGCCCCAGAGACAGGTGACCCACAATGAGCAGTTCTTC